This TCR beta chain was captured in a study of molecular identifiers for immune sequencing clone quantification. Study-level background: RNA, taken in replicates from around 20,000 or 100,000 naive CD8 cells, was split five ways, with four sequenced.

This clonotype was seen many times. Sorted naive CD8 T cells, roughly 17,000 to 1,100,000, were sequenced from 10%, 30% or 50% RNA. MiXCR, run by TCRdb on the PCR reads, gives a single entry per CDR3 protein. The table records about 68,000 distinct CDR3 sequences, 15% to 20% of them present only once. V lost 0 bases, J lost 0 bases, and 12 bases lay in between. Germline V gives CDR1 SQVTM, CDR2 ANQGSEA. The CDR3 contains 15 residues. The clonotype was recovered from a human donor in good health. Some libraries in this study had Jurkat cell RNA spiked in. What was sequenced was naive CD8+ T cells from blood, with Jurkat cell RNA spiked in. The sample's subset: FACS-sorted CD8+CD4-CCR7+CD45RA+ naive T cells. V usage is TRBV29-1 and J usage is TRBJ2-7; weak D call: TRBD2 (5 bases). The CDR3: CSVEDRNGNSYEQYF. CDR3 sequence (DNA): TGCAGCGTTGAAGATCGTAACGGGAACTCCTACGAGCAGTACTTC.